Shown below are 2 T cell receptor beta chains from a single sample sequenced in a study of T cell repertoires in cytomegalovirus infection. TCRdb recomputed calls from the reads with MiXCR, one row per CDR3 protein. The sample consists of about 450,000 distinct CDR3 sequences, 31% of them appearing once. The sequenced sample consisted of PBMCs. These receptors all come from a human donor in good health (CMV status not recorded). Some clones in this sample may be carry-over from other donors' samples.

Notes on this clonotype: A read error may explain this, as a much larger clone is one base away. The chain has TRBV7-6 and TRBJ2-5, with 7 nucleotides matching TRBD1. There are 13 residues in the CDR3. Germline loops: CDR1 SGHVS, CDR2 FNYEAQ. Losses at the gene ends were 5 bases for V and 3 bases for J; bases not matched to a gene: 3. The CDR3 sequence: CASSIDREETQYF. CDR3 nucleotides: TGTGCCAGCAGCATAGACAGGGAAGAGACCCAGTACTTC.

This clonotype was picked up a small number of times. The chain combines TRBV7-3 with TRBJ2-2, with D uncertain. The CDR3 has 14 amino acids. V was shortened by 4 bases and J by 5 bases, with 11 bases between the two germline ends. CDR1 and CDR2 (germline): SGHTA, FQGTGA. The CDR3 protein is CASSSDPGTGELFF. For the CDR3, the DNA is TGTGCCAGCAGCTCGGACCCTGGGACCGGGGAGCTGTTTTTT.